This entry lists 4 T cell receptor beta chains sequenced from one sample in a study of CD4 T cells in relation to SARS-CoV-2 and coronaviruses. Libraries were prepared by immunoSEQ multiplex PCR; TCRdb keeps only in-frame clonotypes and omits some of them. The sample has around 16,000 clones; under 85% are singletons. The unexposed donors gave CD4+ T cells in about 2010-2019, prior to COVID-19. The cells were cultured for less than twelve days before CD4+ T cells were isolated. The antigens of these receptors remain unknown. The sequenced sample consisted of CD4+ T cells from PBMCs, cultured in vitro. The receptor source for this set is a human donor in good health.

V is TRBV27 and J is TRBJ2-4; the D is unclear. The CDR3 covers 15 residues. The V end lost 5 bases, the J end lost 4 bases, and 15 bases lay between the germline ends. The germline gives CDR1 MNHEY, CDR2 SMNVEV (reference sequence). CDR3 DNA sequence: TGTGCCAGCAGTCCCCTACCGACCATTAAAAACATTCAGTACTTC. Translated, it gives CASSPLPTIKNIQYF.

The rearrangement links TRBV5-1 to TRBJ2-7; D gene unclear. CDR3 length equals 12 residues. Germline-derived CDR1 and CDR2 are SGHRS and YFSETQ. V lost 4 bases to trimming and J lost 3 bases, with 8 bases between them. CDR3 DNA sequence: TGCGCCAGCAGCCAGGACGGCTACGAGCAGTACTTC. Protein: CASSQDGYEQYF.

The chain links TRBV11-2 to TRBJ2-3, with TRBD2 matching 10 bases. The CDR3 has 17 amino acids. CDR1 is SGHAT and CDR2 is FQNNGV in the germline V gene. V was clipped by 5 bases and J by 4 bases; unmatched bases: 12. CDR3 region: CASSKRTSGGGADTQYF. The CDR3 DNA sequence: TGTGCCAGCAGCAAACGGACTAGCGGAGGGGGCGCAGATACGCAGTATTTT.

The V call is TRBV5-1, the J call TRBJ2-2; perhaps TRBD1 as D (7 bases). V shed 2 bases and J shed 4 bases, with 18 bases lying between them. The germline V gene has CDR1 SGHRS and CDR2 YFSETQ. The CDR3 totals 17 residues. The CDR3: CASSFWTGGFGTGELFF. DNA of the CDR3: TGCGCCAGCAGCTTTTGGACAGGAGGGTTTGGCACCGGGGAGCTGTTTTTT.